This T cell receptor beta chain is drawn from a study of T cells after posttransplantation cyclophosphamide. Study-level results: TRB overlap between skin or GI tissue T cells and blood was limited.

For this clone: Its antigen is not known.

Profiling relied on immunoSEQ multiplex PCR, and the TCRdb table lists in-frame clones only, not all of them. The sample lists some 52,000 clones, about 86% occurring once. The length of the CDR3 is 15 residues. V lost 5 bases, J lost 5 bases, and 19 bases lay in between. The germline V gene has CDR1 MDHEN and CDR2 SYDVKM. This chain joins TRBV28 and TRBJ2-7; TRBD2 might be the D (5 bases). The source is a man aged 25-45 years with a blood cancer, CMV-positive, and with a related stem cell donor. The sequencing sample was made of PBMCs. CDR3 in amino acids: CASSSGTAGGNEQYF. In DNA, the CDR3 is TGTGCCAGCAGTAGCGGCACAGCAGGTGGTAACGAGCAGTACTTC.